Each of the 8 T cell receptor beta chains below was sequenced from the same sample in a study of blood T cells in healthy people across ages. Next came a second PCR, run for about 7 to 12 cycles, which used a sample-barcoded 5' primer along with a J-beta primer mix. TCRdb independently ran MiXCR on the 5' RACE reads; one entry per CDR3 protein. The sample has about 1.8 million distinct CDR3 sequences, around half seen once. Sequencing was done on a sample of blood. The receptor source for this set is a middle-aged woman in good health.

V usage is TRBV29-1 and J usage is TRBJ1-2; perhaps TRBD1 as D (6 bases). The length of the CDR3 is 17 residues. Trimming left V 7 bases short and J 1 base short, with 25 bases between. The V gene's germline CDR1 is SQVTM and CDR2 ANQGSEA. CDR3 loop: CSAGGTIRGEVNYGYTF. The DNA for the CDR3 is TGCAGCGCGGGGGGGACGATCAGGGGAGAAGTTAACTATGGCTACACCTTC. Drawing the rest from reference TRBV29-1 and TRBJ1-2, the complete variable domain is SAVISQKPSRDICQRGTSLTIQCQVDSQVTMMFWYRQQPGQSLTLIATANQGSEATYESGFVIDKFPISRPNLTFSTLTVSNMSPEDSSIYLCSAGGTIRGEVNYGYTFGSGTRLTVV.

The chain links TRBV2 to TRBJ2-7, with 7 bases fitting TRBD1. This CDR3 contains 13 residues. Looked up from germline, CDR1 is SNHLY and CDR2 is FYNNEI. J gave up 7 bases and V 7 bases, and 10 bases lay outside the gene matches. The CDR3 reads CASTLTGWDEQYF. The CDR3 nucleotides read TGTGCCAGCACCCTGACAGGGTGGGATGAGCAGTACTTC.

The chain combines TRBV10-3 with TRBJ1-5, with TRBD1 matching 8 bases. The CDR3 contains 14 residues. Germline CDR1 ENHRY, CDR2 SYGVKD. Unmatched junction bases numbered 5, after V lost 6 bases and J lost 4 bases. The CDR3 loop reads CAISRGQDNQPQHF. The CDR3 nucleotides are TGTGCCATCAGCCGGGGACAGGATAATCAGCCCCAGCATTTT.

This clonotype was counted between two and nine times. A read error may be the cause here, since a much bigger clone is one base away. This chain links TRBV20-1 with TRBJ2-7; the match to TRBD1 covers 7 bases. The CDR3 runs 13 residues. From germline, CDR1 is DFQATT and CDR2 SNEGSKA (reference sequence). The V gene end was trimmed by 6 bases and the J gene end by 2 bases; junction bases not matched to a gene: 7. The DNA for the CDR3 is TGCAGTGCCTCTGTCGACAGGGCCTACGAGCAGTACTTC. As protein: CSASVDRAYEQYF.

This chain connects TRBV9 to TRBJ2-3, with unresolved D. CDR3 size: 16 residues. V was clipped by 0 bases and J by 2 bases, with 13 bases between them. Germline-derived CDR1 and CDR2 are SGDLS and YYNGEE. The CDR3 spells CASSVGAAHFTDTQYF. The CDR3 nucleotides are TGTGCCAGCAGCGTAGGGGCAGCCCATTTCACAGATACGCAGTATTTT.

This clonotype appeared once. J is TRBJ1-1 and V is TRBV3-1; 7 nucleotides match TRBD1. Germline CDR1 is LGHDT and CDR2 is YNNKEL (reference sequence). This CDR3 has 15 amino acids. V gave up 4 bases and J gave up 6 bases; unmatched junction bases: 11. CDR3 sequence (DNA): TGTGCCAGCAGCCCCAAGGGGGCACGGGTTTCTGAAGCTTTCTTT. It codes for CASSPKGARVSEAFF.

CDR3: CASSFPVPDEQYF. DNA for the CDR3: TGTGCCAGCAGTTTTCCCGTTCCCGACGAGCAGTACTTC. J is TRBJ2-4 and V is TRBV28; D is unresolved. The J call is doubtful: the DNA matches TRBJ2-7 better. The CDR3 has 13 residues. The germline CDR1 and CDR2 sequences are MDHEN and SYDVKM.

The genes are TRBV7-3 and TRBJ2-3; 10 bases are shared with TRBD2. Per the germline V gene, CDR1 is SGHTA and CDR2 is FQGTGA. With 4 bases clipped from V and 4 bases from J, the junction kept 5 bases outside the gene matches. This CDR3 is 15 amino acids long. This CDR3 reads CASSSQRGGPDTQYF. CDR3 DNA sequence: TGTGCCAGCAGCTCCCAGCGGGGGGGCCCAGATACGCAGTATTTT. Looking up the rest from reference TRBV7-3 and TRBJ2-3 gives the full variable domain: GAGVSQTPSNKVTEKGKYVELRCDPISGHTALYWYRQSLGQGPEFLIYFQGTGAADDSGLPNDRFFAVRPEGSVSTLKIQRTERGDSAVYLCASSSQRGGPDTQYFGPGTRLTVL.